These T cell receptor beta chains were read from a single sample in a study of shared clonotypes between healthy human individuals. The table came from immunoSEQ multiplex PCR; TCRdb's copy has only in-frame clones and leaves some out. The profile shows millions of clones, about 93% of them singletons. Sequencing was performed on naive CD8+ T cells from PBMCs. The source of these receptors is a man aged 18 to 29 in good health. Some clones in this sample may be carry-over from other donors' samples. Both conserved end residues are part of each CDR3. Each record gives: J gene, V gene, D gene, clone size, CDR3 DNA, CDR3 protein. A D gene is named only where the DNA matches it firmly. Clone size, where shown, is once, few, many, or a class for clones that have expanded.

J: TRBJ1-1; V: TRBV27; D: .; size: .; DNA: TGTGCCAGCAGTTCAATAACCCAACGGGGAATGAACACTGAAGCTTTCTTT; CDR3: CASSSITQRGMNTEAFF
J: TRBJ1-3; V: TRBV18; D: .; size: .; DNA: TGTGCCAGCTCACCAGAAGAGCATACGGGCCTTGACTCTGGAAACACCATATATTTT; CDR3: CASSPEEHTGLDSGNTIYF
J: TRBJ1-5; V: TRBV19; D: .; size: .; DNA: TGTGCCAGTAGTATGCTGACGAATCAGCCCCAGCATTTT; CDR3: CASSMLTNQPQHF
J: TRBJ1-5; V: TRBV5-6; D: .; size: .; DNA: TGTGCCAGCAGTATCGGCGGGAGCGGCAATCAGCCCCAGCATTTT; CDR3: CASSIGGSGNQPQHF
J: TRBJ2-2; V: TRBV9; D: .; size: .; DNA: TGTGCCAGCAGCGTAGTAACGACCGGGGAGCTGTTTTTT; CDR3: CASSVVTTGELFF
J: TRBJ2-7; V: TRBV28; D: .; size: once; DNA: TGTGCCAGCAGTCCGCCTTTGTGGGCGGAAAAATCACTTACCCATTACGAGCAGTACTTC; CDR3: CASSPPLWAEKSLTHYEQYF
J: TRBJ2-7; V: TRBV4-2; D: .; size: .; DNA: TGTGCCAGCAGCCAAGATTTCGGAGAAGCTGTAGTCTACGAGCAGTACTTC; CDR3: CASSQDFGEAVVYEQYF
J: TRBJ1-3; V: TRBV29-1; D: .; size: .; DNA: TGCAGCGTCCAGTGGGGGGCAGAGGGCTCCGGAAACACCATATATTTT; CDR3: CSVQWGAEGSGNTIYF
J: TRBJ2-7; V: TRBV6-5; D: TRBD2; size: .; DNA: TGTGCCAGCAGTTACGGGCTAGCGGCTTACGAGCAGTACTTC; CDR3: CASSYGLAAYEQYF
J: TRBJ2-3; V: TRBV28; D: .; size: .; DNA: TGTGCCAGCAGTTCAAAGACTAGGTCTGGCACAGATACGCAGTATTTT; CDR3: CASSSKTRSGTDTQYF
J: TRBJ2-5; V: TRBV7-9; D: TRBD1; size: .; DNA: TGTGCCAGCAGCTTAGTTTATGTCGTAGGGACAGGGGTTGGAGAGACCCAGTACTTC; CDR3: CASSLVYVVGTGVGETQYF
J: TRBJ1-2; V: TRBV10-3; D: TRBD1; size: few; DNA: TGTGCCATCAGCGTACAGGGGCTGGACTATGGCTACACCTTC; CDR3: CAISVQGLDYGYTF
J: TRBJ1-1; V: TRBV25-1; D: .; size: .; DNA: TGTGCCAGCAGTGATAGACAGATGAACACTGAAGCTTTCTTT; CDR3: CASSDRQMNTEAFF
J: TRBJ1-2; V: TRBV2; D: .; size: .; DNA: TGTGCCAGCATCGGGGCTGGCTACACCTTC; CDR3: CASIGAGYTF
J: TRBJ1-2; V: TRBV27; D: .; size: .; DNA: TGTGCCAGCAGTCTCTCACCGGGGTACTATGGCTACACCTTC; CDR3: CASSLSPGYYGYTF
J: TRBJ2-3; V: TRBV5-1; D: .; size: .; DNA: TGCGCCAGCAGCCCTGGGCCAGATACGCAGTATTTT; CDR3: CASSPGPDTQYF
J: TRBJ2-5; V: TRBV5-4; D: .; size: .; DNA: TGTGCCAGCAGCTTGGGAAAGGGTGGGAAGGAGACCCAGTACTTC; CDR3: CASSLGKGGKETQYF
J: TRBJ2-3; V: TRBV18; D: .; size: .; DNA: TGTGCCAGCTCACCCTCCCGCGCTTCTGGCACAGATACGCAGTATTTT; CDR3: CASSPSRASGTDTQYF
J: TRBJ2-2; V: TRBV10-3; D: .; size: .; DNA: TGTGCCATCAGTGAGGACTCCTCGCCCGGGGAGCTGTTTTTT; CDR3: CAISEDSSPGELFF
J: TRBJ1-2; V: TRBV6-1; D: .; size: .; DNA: TGTGCCAGCAGCGGTAGGTCACAGTCCTATGGCTACACCTTC; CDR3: CASSGRSQSYGYTF
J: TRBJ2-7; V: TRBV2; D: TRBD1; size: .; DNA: TGTGCCAGCATGGGGACAGAATACGAGCAGTACTTC; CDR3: CASMGTEYEQYF
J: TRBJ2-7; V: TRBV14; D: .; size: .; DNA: TGTGCCAGCAGCCACGGTCAGGGGGGGTACGAGCAGTACTTC; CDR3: CASSHGQGGYEQYF